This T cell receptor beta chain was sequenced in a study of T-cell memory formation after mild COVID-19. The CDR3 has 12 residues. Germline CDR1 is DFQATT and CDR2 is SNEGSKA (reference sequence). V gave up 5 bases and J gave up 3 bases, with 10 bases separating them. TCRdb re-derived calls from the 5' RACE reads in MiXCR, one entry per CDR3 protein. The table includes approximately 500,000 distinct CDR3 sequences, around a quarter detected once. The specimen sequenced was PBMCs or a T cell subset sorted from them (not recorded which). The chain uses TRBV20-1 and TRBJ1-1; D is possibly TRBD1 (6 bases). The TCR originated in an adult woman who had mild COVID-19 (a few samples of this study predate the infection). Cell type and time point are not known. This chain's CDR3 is CSAGNRDTEAFF. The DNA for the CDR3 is TGCAGTGCTGGAAACAGGGACACTGAAGCTTTCTTT.